The rows below give T cell receptor beta chains drawn from one sample of a study of cytomegalovirus exposure and HLA in healthy donors. Profiling relied on immunoSEQ multiplex PCR, and the TCRdb table lists in-frame clones only, not all of them. This sample has about 160,000 clones; 75% to 90% occur once, and the top ten carry roughly 4.7%. Sequencing used PBMCs. All receptors derive from a man younger than 45 in good health and CMV-seronegative. CDR3s include the opening cysteine and the closing phenylalanine or tryptophan. A D gene is named only where the DNA matches it firmly. Some rows mark clone size as missing; the rest say once, few, many or name a class of expanded clone.

V gene,clone size,D gene,J gene,CDR3 DNA,CDR3 protein
TRBV19,NA,TRBD1,TRBJ1-1,TGTGCTAGTAGTATTCAGGGGGACACTGAAGCTTTCTTT,CASSIQGDTEAFF
TRBV2,NA,NA,TRBJ1-5,TGTGCCAGCGGCGCCCAGGCGGGCCAGCATTTT,CASGAQAGQHF
TRBV29-1,NA,NA,TRBJ1-2,TGCAGCGTTGTACTCACCACGGGTAGCTATGGCTACACCTTC,CSVVLTTGSYGYTF
TRBV5-4,NA,TRBD2,TRBJ2-5,TGTGCCAGCAGCTTGGGGGGAGCGGGGGCCATGAGAGAGACCCAGTACTTC,CASSLGGAGAMRETQYF
TRBV6-5,few,NA,TRBJ1-1,TGTGCCAGCAAGCCCTCTACGAGGAACACTGAAGCTTTCTTT,CASKPSTRNTEAFF
TRBV21-1,once,NA,TRBJ2-1,NA,CASTSIWAVGAGGSVGNEQFF
TRBV28,NA,TRBD2,TRBJ2-2,TGTGCCAGCAGACCCGCGGGGGGTAGCCTGATCGGGGAGCTGTTTTTT,CASRPAGGSLIGELFF
TRBV4-2,NA,TRBD2,TRBJ2-2,TGTGCCAGCAGCCAAGGACTAGCGGGAGCATCGGACACCGGGGAGCTGTTTTTT,CASSQGLAGASDTGELFF
TRBV5-1,NA,TRBD1,TRBJ1-3,TGCGCCTGTCAGGGGGACCCCTCTGGAAACACCATATATTTT,CACQGDPSGNTIYF
TRBV4-3,NA,NA,TRBJ2-2,TGCGCCAGCAGCCAAGAGATTCACCAGGTTATGGCCGGGGAGCTGTTTTTT,CASSQEIHQVMAGELFF
TRBV7-2,NA,TRBD2,TRBJ2-7,TGTGCCAGCAGCTCTAGCGGGGGAAATGTCTACGAGCAGTACTTC,CASSSSGGNVYEQYF
TRBV19,NA,TRBD1,TRBJ1-2,TGTGCCAGTAGGCTAACGACAGGGGGCCTCAAACTCTATGGCTACACCTTC,CASRLTTGGLKLYGYTF
TRBV6-8,once,NA,TRBJ1-2,TGTGCCAGCAGTTACTCGAAGGGAGGGCAGGTTCGCTCAGCTAACTATGGCTACACCTTC,CASSYSKGGQVRSANYGYTF
TRBV2,NA,TRBD2,TRBJ2-1,TGTGGGGATAGGCTAGCGGGAGGCAATGAGCAGTTCTTC,CGDRLAGGNEQFF
TRBV5-4,NA,NA,TRBJ2-7,TGTGCCAGCAGCTCATTGCGGGATCCCTACGAGCAGTACTTC,CASSSLRDPYEQYF
TRBV27,NA,NA,TRBJ1-1,TGTGCCAGCAGTTTTGGAGGGCTTGGCACTGAAGCTTTCTTT,CASSFGGLGTEAFF
TRBV6-5,NA,NA,TRBJ2-1,TGTGCCAGCAGGTCCCAGGGAATAAACTACAATGAGCAGTTCTTC,CASRSQGINYNEQFF
TRBV5-4,NA,NA,TRBJ2-7,TGTGCCAGCAGCCCCACCACCGGGACCGCGGGGTACGAGCAGTACTTC,CASSPTTGTAGYEQYF
TRBV14,NA,NA,TRBJ1-2,TGTGCCAGCAGCCAAGATCGGAGGGCTAACTATGGCTACACCTTC,CASSQDRRANYGYTF
TRBV2,NA,TRBD1,TRBJ2-2,TGTGCCAGCAGAGAGGGACAGTTTCCTACCGGGGAGCTGTTTTTT,CASREGQFPTGELFF
TRBV7-9,NA,NA,TRBJ2-7,TGTGCCAGCAGCTTAGCACTAACCTACGAGCAGTACTTC,CASSLALTYEQYF
TRBV5-4,NA,NA,TRBJ1-1,TGTGCCACCCGAGTGGGGGGTCAGAACACTGAAGCTTTCTTT,CATRVGGQNTEAFF
TRBV28,NA,TRBD1,TRBJ1-2,TGTGCCAGTTACAGGGGGGAAGGCTATGGCTACACCTTC,CASYRGEGYGYTF
TRBV19,once,TRBD1,TRBJ1-4,TGTGCCAGTGGGGCAGACAGGGGTGGTGAAAAACTGTTTTTT,CASGADRGGEKLFF
TRBV5-1,NA,TRBD2,TRBJ2-7,TGCGCCAGCAGCTTCAGACTAGCGGGAGTGAACGAGCAGTACTTC,CASSFRLAGVNEQYF
TRBV19,NA,TRBD1,TRBJ2-6,TGTGCCAGTAGTCCCGGGACAGGGTTCTCTGGGGCCAACGTCCTGACTTTC,CASSPGTGFSGANVLTF
TRBV10-3,NA,NA,TRBJ1-6,TGTGCCATCAGTGAAGTCCGGTCCGATAATTCACCCCTCCACTTT,CAISEVRSDNSPLHF
TRBV7-9,NA,NA,TRBJ1-6,TGTGCCAGCAACTTAGGGCGTTCCTACAGCTCCTATAATTCACCCCTCCACTTT,CASNLGRSYSSYNSPLHF
TRBV19,NA,TRBD1,TRBJ1-4,TGTGCCAGTAGTATTGGAGCAGGGGGCGATGAAAAACTGTTTTTT,CASSIGAGGDEKLFF
TRBV27,NA,TRBD1,TRBJ2-3,TGTGCCAGCAATGCCGGGACAGGGGTTCGATCAGATACGCAGTATTTT,CASNAGTGVRSDTQYF
TRBV11-2,NA,TRBD1,TRBJ1-2,TGTGCCAGCAGCCCGTCCTCAGGGGGCGCGGTTCTATATGGCTACACCTTC,CASSPSSGGAVLYGYTF
TRBV4-3,NA,TRBD2,TRBJ2-5,TGCGCCAGCAGCCAACATAGCGGGGGAGGCGAGACCCAGTACTTC,CASSQHSGGGETQYF
TRBV5-1,NA,TRBD1,TRBJ2-1,TGCGCCAGCAGCCAGGACAGGAACAATGAGCAGTTCTTC,CASSQDRNNEQFF
TRBV5-6,NA,NA,TRBJ1-3,TGTGCCAGCAGCTTGGACATGTCGAACACCATATATTTT,CASSLDMSNTIYF
TRBV6-5,NA,TRBD1,TRBJ1-5,TGTGCCAGCAGTCCAGGACAGGGACTCAATCAGCCCCAGCATTTT,CASSPGQGLNQPQHF
TRBV27,few,NA,TRBJ2-1,TGTGCCAGCAAGCGGGCTAGCACCTACAATGAGCAGTTCTTC,CASKRASTYNEQFF
TRBV7-9,once,NA,TRBJ2-3,TGTGCCAGCAGCTTCGGAGTTTCTAGCACAGATACGCAGTATTTT,CASSFGVSSTDTQYF
TRBV15,NA,NA,TRBJ1-3,TGTGCCACCAGCCTTCGTGGCACTGGAAACACCATATATTTT,CATSLRGTGNTIYF
TRBV28,few,TRBD2,TRBJ2-7,TGTGCCAGCAGACGATGGCGGGAGGGCACCTACGAGCAGTACTTC,CASRRWREGTYEQYF
TRBV6-6,few,NA,TRBJ1-5,TGTGCCAGCAGCGTGGGGCAGGGTGGCAATCAGCCCCAGCATTTT,CASSVGQGGNQPQHF
TRBV5-1,few,TRBD2,TRBJ2-7,TGCGCCAGCAGCTTGGAACTAGCGGGGACATACGAGCAGTACTTC,CASSLELAGTYEQYF
TRBV6-5,NA,TRBD1,TRBJ2-1,TGTGCCAGCAGTCAGGACAGGGGCAATGAGCAGTTCTTC,CASSQDRGNEQFF
TRBV30,NA,NA,TRBJ2-5,TGTGCCTGGAGTGTACTAGGTGGGGTAGGAGAGACCCAGTACTTC,CAWSVLGGVGETQYF
TRBV28,NA,TRBD1,TRBJ1-2,TGTGCCAGCAGTTTACTGGACAGGGACTATGGCTACACCTTC,CASSLLDRDYGYTF
TRBV27,NA,NA,TRBJ1-2,TGTGCCAGCAGTTTATCGATAAATCCAGGGGACTATGGCTACACCTTC,CASSLSINPGDYGYTF
TRBV28,NA,NA,TRBJ1-2,TGTGCCAGCAGTTTTTCTACGGGACACTCCTCCTATGGCTACACCTTC,CASSFSTGHSSYGYTF
TRBV6-1,NA,NA,TRBJ2-7,TGTGCCAGCAGTGGGGGGCAAGGACTCTACGAGCAGTACTTC,CASSGGQGLYEQYF
TRBV11-1,NA,NA,TRBJ1-4,TGTGCCAGCAGCTGGGGCGGGACCGGAGGAAAACTGTTTTTT,CASSWGGTGGKLFF